The entry below gives a single T cell receptor (beta chain) sequence along with its context. The data originate from a study of blood T cell repertoires in COVID-19. The overall study: The samples span acute and convalescent COVID-19 from the United States, Italy and Spain. The analysed material was cDNA or gDNA that came from T cells, B-cell-depleted T cells, or PBMCs.

Germline assignment: CDR1 SGHRS and CDR2 YFSETQ. V was pared by 0 bases and J by 7 bases, with 11 bases between. This CDR3 has 15 residues. Original methodology: Amplified reference gene primers provided the basis for estimating nucleated cell counts. Generated by immunoSEQ multiplex PCR, the TCRdb table keeps only in-frame clones and is missing some. V and J calls and clone size are as listed in that table; D and trimming were resolved from the DNA. The sample carries over 75,000 clones, approximately 89% recorded once. The sequenced sample was peripheral blood. The receptor was derived from a human donor with active COVID-19. The donor label of this sample is uncertain. The chain joins TRBV5-1 to TRBJ1-6; D gene uncertain. CDR3 coding DNA: TGCGCCAGCAGCTTGGGGCAAGTGGAGAATTCACCCCTCCACTTT. This encodes CASSLGQVENSPLHF. The variable domain in full, completed from reference TRBV5-1 and TRBJ1-6, reads KAGVTQTPRYLIKTRGQQVTLSCSPISGHRSVSWYQQTPGQGLQFLFEYFSETQRNKGNFPGRFSGRQFSNSRSEMNVSTLELGDSALYLCASSLGQVENSPLHFGNGTRLTVT.